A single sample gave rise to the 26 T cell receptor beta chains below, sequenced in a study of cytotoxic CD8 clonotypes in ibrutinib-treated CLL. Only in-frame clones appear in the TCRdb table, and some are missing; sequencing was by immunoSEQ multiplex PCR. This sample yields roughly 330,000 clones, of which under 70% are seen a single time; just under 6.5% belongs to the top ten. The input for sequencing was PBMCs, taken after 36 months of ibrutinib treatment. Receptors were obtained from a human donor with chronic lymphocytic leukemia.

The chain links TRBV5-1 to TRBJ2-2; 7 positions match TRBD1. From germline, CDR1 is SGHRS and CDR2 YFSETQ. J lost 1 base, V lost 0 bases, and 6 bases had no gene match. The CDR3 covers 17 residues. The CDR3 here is CASSLGLRTGNTGELFF. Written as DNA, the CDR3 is TGCGCCAGCAGCTTGGGGTTAAGGACAGGGAACACCGGGGAGCTGTTTTTT. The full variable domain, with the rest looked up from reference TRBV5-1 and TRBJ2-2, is KAGVTQTPRYLIKTRGQQVTLSCSPISGHRSVSWYQQTPGQGLQFLFEYFSETQRNKGNFPGRFSGRQFSNSRSEMNVSTLELGDSALYLCASSLGLRTGNTGELFFGEGSRLTVL.

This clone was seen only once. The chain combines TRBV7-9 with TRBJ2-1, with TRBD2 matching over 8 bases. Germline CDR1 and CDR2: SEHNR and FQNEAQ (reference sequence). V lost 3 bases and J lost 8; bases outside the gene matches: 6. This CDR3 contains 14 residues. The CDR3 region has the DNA TGTGCCAGCAGCTTCGAGACTAGCGATGATGAGCAGTTCTTC. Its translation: CASSFETSDDEQFF.

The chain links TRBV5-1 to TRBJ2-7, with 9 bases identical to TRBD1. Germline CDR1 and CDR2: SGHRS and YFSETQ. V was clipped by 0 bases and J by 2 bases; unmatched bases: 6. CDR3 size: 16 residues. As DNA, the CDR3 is TGCGCCAGCAGCTTGGGCATTGGGACAGGGACCTACGAGCAGTACTTC. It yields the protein CASSLGIGTGTYEQYF.

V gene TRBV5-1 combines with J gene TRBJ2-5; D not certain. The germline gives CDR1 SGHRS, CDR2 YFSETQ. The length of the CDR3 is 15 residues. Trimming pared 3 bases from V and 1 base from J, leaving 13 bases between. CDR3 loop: CASSWPGRRQETQYF. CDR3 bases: TGCGCCAGCAGCTGGCCTGGACGGCGCCAAGAGACCCAGTACTTC.

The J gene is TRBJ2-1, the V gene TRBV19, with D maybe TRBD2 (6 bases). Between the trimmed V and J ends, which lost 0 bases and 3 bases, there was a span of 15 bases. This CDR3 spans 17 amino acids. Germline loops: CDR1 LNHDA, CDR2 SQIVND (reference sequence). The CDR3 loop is CASSIDRRGKVYNEQFF. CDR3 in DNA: TGTGCCAGTAGTATAGATCGTCGGGGGAAAGTCTACAATGAGCAGTTCTTC.

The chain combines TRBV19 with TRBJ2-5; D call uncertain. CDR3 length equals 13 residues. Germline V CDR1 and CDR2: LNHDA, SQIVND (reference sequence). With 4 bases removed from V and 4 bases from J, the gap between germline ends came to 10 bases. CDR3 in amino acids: CASSTNPLETQYF. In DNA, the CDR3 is TGTGCCAGTAGTACCAACCCTTTAGAGACCCAGTACTTC.

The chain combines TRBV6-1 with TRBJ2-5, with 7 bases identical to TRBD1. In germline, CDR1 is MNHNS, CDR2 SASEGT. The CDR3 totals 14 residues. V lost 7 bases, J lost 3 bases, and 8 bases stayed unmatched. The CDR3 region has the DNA TGTGCCAGCATCGCACCGGGACAGAAAGAGACCCAGTACTTC. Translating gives CASIAPGQKETQYF.

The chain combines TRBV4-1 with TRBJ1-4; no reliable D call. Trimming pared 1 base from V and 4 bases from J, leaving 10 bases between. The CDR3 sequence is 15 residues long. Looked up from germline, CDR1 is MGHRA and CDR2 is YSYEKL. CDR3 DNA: TGCGCCAGCAGCCAAGTTTGGAGGGATAATGAAAAACTGTTTTTT. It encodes CASSQVWRDNEKLFF.

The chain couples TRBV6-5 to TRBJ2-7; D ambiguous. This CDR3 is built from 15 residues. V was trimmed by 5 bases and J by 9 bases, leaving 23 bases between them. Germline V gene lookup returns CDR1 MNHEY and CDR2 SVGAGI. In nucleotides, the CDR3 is TGTGCCAGCAGTGCAACAATGGGATTAAGTAGGGTGCAGTACTTC. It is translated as CASSATMGLSRVQYF.

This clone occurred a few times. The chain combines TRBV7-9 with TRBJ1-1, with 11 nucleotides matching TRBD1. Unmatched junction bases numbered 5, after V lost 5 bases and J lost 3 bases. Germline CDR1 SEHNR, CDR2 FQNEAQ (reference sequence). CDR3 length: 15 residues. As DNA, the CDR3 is TGTGCCAGCAGCCCGGACAGGGGGCTCGACACTGAAGCTTTCTTT. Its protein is CASSPDRGLDTEAFF.

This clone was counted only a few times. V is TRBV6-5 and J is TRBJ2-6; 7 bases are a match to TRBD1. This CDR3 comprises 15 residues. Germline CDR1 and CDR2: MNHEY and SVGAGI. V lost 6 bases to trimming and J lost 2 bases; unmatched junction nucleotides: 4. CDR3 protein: CASRGQGAGANVLTF. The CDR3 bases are TGTGCCAGCAGAGGGCAGGGGGCTGGGGCCAACGTCCTGACTTTC.

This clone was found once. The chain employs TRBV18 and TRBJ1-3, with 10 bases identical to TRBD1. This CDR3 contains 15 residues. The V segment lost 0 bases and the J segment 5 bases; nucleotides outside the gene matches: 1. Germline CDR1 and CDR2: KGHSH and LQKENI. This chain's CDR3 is CASSPPGQGRNTIYF. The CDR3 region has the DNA TGTGCCAGCTCACCACCGGGACAGGGGCGAAACACCATATATTTT. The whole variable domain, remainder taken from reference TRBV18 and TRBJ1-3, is NAGVMQNPRHLVRRRGQEARLRCSPMKGHSHVYWYRQLPEEGLKFMVYLQKENIIDESGMPKERFSAEFPKEGPSILRIQQVVRGDSAAYFCASSPPGQGRNTIYFGEGSWLTVV.

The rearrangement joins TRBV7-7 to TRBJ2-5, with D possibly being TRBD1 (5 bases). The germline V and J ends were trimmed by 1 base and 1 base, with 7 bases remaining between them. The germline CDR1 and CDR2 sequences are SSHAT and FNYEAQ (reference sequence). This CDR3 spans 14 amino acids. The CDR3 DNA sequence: TGTGCCAGCAGCTTAGGGACATTCCAAGAGACCCAGTACTTC. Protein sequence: CASSLGTFQETQYF. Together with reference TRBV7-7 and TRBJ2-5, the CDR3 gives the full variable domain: GAGVSQSPRYKVTKRGQDVTLRCDPISSHATLYWYQQALGQGPEFLTYFNYEAQPDKSGLPSDRFSAERPEGSISTLTIQRTEQRDSAMYRCASSLGTFQETQYFGPGTRLLVL.

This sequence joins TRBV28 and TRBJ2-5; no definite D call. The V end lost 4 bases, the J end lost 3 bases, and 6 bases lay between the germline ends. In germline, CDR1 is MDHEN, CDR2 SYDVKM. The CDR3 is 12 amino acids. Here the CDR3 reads CASSWAEETQYF. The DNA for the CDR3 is TGTGCCAGCAGTTGGGCCGAAGAGACCCAGTACTTC.

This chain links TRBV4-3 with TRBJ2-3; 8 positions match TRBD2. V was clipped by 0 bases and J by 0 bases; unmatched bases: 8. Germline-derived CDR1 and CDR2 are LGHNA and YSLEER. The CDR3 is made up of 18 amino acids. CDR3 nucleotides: TGCGCCAGCAGCCAAGACGATGGGCGGGGGGCGAGCACAGATACGCAGTATTTT. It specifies CASSQDDGRGASTDTQYF.

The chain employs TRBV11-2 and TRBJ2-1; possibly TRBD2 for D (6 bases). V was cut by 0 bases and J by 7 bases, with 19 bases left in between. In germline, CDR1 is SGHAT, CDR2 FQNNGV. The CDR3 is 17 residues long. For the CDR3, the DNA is TGTGCCAGCAGCTTAGATAGGTGGGCTAGCGCACGGAATGAGCAGTTCTTC. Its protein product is CASSLDRWASARNEQFF.

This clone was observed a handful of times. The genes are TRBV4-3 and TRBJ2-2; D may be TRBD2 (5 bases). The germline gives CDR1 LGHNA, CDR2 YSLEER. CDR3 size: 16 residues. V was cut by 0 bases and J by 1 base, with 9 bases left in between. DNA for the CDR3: TGCGCCAGCAGCCAAGAAGGACTCTTGAACACCGGGGAGCTGTTTTTT. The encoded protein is CASSQEGLLNTGELFF.

In DNA form, the CDR3 reads TGTGCCACCAGCAGACTACGACAGGGAGACACTGAAGCTTTCTTT. Translating it yields CATSRLRQGDTEAFF. The chain has TRBV15 and TRBJ1-1; 7 bases match TRBD1. Losses at the gene ends were 2 bases for V and 3 bases for J; bases not matched to a gene: 6. Germline V CDR1 and CDR2: LNHNV, YYDKDF (reference sequence). The CDR3 runs 15 residues.

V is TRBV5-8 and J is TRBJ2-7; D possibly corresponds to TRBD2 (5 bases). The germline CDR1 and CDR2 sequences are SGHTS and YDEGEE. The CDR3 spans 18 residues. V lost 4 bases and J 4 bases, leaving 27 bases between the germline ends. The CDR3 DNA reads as TGTGCCAGCAGCCTCCAACCGGACTGGCCTTTAAATTGGTACGAGCAGTACTTC. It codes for CASSLQPDWPLNWYEQYF.

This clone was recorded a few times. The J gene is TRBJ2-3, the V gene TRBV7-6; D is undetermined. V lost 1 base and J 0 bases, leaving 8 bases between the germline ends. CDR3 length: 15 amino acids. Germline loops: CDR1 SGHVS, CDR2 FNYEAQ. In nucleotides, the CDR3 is TGTGCCAGCAGCTTAGGCCGAACTAGCACAGATACGCAGTATTTT. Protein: CASSLGRTSTDTQYF.

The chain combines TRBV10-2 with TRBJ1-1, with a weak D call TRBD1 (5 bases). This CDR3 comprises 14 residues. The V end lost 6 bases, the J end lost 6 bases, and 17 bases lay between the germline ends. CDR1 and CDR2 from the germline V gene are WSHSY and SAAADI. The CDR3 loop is CASRGFRGTAEAFF. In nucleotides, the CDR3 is TGCGCCAGCAGGGGATTTCGGGGGACGGCTGAAGCTTTCTTT.

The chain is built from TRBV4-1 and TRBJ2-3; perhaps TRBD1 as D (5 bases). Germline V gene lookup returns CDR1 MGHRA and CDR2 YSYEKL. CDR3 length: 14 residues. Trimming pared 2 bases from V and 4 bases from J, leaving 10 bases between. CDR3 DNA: TGCGCCAGCAGCCAAAAGGGGTTCGCAGATACGCAGTATTTT. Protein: CASSQKGFADTQYF.

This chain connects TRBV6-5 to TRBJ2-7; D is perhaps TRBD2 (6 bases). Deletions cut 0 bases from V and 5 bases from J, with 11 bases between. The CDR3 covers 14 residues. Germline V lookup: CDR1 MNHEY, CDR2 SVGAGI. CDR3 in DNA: TGTGCCAGCAGTTACTCCACCTGGGGGGACGAGCAGTACTTC. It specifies CASSYSTWGDEQYF.

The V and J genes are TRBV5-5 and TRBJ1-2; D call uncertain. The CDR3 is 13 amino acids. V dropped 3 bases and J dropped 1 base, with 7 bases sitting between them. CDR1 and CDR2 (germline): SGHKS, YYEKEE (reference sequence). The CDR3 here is CASSSNINYGYTF. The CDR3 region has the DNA TGTGCCAGCAGCTCCAACATTAACTATGGCTACACCTTC.

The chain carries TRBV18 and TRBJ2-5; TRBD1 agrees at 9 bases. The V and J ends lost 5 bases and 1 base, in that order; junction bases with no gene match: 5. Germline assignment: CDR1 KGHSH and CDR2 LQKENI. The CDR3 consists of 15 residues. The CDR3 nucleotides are TGTGCCAGCTCATTGAACAGGGGGCCCCAAGAGACCCAGTACTTC. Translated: CASSLNRGPQETQYF.

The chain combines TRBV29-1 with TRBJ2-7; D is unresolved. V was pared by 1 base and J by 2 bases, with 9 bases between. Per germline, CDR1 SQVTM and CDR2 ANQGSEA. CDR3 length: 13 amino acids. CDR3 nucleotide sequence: TGCAGCGTTGAAGGCGTCAGTCCCTACGAGCAGTACTTC. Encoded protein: CSVEGVSPYEQYF.